This passage covers 32 T cell receptor beta chains from one sample sequenced in a study of cytomegalovirus exposure and HLA in healthy donors. PCR amplification relied on 60 Vbeta primers (plus 13 Jbeta primers). Measured with immunoSEQ multiplex PCR; TCRdb has only the in-frame clones, and not every one. The table has 310,000 or so clones, roughly 90% seen once. The specimen was PBMCs. The receptor source for this set is a woman younger than 35 in good health and CMV-seronegative.

This chain links TRBV6-5 with TRBJ1-4; D perhaps matches TRBD1 (5 bases). V lost 5 bases, J lost 7 bases, and 17 bases lay in between. The CDR3 covers 15 residues. Germline assignment: CDR1 MNHEY and CDR2 SVGAGI. The CDR3 bases are TGTGCCAGCAGTCCCCCAGGGTGGGAGGGTGAAAAACTGTTTTTT. It is translated as CASSPPGWEGEKLFF.

This chain links TRBV6-4 with TRBJ1-1; possible D gene TRBD1, 6 bases. The CDR3 is 13 amino acids. V lost 6 bases and J 1 base, leaving 9 bases between the germline ends. Germline values: CDR1 MRHNA, CDR2 SNTAGT. The CDR3 spells CASSMTGNTEAFF. CDR3 in DNA: TGTGCCAGCAGCATGACAGGGAACACTGAAGCTTTCTTT.

The chain couples TRBV7-2 to TRBJ2-1, with TRBD1 matching over 8 bases. Germline loops: CDR1 SGHTA, CDR2 FQGNSA. This CDR3 comprises 17 residues. Unmatched junction bases numbered 10, after V lost 5 bases and J lost 1 base. As DNA, the CDR3 is TGTGCCAGCAGCGGGGGGACAGGCCGCGGGTCCTACAATGAGCAGTTCTTC. This gives the protein CASSGGTGRGSYNEQFF.

The rearrangement links TRBV11-2 to TRBJ1-2; D call uncertain. The ends were cut back, 1 base at V and 5 bases at J, with 14 bases in the middle. This CDR3 region has 15 residues. The germline gives CDR1 SGHAT, CDR2 FQNNGV. Here the CDR3 DNA reads TGTGCCAGCAGCTTAGGGCTCTTGGGAGGATATGGCTACACCTTC. This sequence encodes CASSLGLLGGYGYTF.

This chain uses TRBV2 with TRBJ1-5; 7 positions match TRBD1. The CDR3 is 12 residues long. The germline V gene has CDR1 SNHLY and CDR2 FYNNEI. V was clipped by 7 bases and J by 12 bases; unmatched bases: 9. CDR3 loop: CASIGRGELQHF. CDR3 DNA: TGTGCCAGCATTGGCAGGGGGGAACTCCAGCATTTT.

This clone has just a few counts. The chain links TRBV2 to TRBJ1-5; tentative D call: TRBD1 (5 bases). CDR3 length: 17 residues. Per the germline V gene, CDR1 is SNHLY and CDR2 is FYNNEI. The V end was cut by 1 base, the J end by 4 bases, with 17 bases between. Here the CDR3 reads CASSEVPGGTFNQPQHF. The CDR3, as DNA: TGTGCCAGCAGTGAAGTCCCAGGAGGGACCTTTAATCAGCCCCAGCATTTT.

This chain uses TRBV2 with TRBJ2-1, with TRBD2 identical over 7 bases. The CDR3 is made up of 12 amino acids. J was trimmed by 15 bases and V by 4 bases; bases with no gene match: 9. Per germline, CDR1 SNHLY and CDR2 FYNNEI. The CDR3 protein is CASSVGTTNPFF. CDR3 DNA: TGTGCCAGCAGTGTCGGGACTACCAATCCGTTCTTC. Using reference TRBV2 and TRBJ2-1 for the parts outside the CDR3, the full variable domain is EPEVTQTPSHQVTQMGQEVILRCVPISNHLYFYWYRQILGQKVEFLVSFYNNEISEKSEIFDDQFSVERPDGSNFTLKIRSTKLEDSAMYFCASSVGTTNPFFGPGTRLTVL.

This chain uses TRBV6-1 with TRBJ1-4, with D possibly matching TRBD1 (6 bases). The CDR3 runs 15 residues. Germline V CDR1 and CDR2: MNHNS, SASEGT. V shed 3 bases and J shed 7 bases, with 15 bases lying between them. CDR3 protein: CASSDFDRRAEKLFF. CDR3 in DNA: TGTGCCAGCAGTGATTTTGACAGGAGAGCTGAAAAACTGTTTTTT.

The V and J genes are TRBV2 and TRBJ2-7; D unclear. Looked up from germline, CDR1 is SNHLY and CDR2 is FYNNEI. The CDR3 is made up of 11 amino acids. The V end lost 5 bases, the J end lost 4 bases, and 6 bases lay between the germline ends. In DNA form, the CDR3 reads TGTGCCAGCAGTCACCAGTACGAGCAGTACTTC. Its protein is CASSHQYEQYF.

The chain employs TRBV25-1 and TRBJ2-7; D call uncertain. Germline V lookup: CDR1 MGHDK, CDR2 SYGVNS. Trimming removed 8 bases from V and 0 bases from J, with 11 bases in between. CDR3 length equals 13 residues. The CDR3 DNA reads as TGTGCCAGCGGAGCACCCGTCTCCTACGAGCAGTACTTC. It is translated as CASGAPVSYEQYF.

The rearrangement links TRBV2 to TRBJ2-7; 8 bases align to TRBD1. The CDR3 contains 14 residues. Germline assignment: CDR1 SNHLY and CDR2 FYNNEI. J was trimmed by 2 bases and V by 4 bases; bases with no gene match: 4. CDR3 nucleotides: TGTGCCAGCAGTGTGCGGGACAGGACCTACGAGCAGTACTTC. Its protein product is CASSVRDRTYEQYF.

This chain connects TRBV18 to TRBJ2-7; perhaps TRBD1 as D (6 bases). The CDR3 extends over 13 amino acids. Trimming removed 6 bases from V and 6 bases from J, with 15 bases in between. Germline CDR1 KGHSH, CDR2 LQKENI. The CDR3 is CASSAYRAGEQYF. CDR3 coding DNA: TGTGCCAGCTCGGCCTACAGGGCTGGCGAGCAGTACTTC.

The V gene is TRBV2, the J gene TRBJ1-1; 9 bases are a match to TRBD1. The CDR3 is made up of 16 amino acids. Germline V gene data show CDR1 as SNHLY and CDR2 as FYNNEI. Trimming at V came to 6 bases and at J to 3 bases, leaving 11 bases not matched to a gene. As DNA, the CDR3 is TGTGCCAGCAGCCCCCGGGACAGGGCTTTGGACACTGAAGCTTTCTTT. Residues: CASSPRDRALDTEAFF.

The chain joins TRBV21-1 to TRBJ2-3; TRBD2 is the table's D call, not checked against the DNA. TRBV21-1 is flagged as a pseudogene. There are 17 residues in the CDR3. CDR3 bases: TGTGCCAGCAGCAAGCGAGCCGGGACTAGCGGCACAGATACGCAGTATTTT. This codes for CASSKRAGTSGTDTQYF.

V gene TRBV18 combines with J gene TRBJ1-1; 7 bases map to TRBD1. There are 14 residues in the CDR3. J lost 1 base, V lost 3 bases, and 2 bases had no gene match. The germline V gene has CDR1 KGHSH and CDR2 LQKENI. CDR3 sequence: CASSPDRANTEAFF. The DNA for the CDR3 is TGTGCCAGCTCACCCGACAGGGCGAACACTGAAGCTTTCTTT. Looking up the rest from reference TRBV18 and TRBJ1-1 gives the full variable domain: NAGVMQNPRHLVRRRGQEARLRCSPMKGHSHVYWYRQLPEEGLKFMVYLQKENIIDESGMPKERFSAEFPKEGPSILRIQQVVRGDSAAYFCASSPDRANTEAFFGQGTRLTVV.

The chain couples TRBV5-1 to TRBJ2-7; D perhaps matches TRBD1 (6 bases). The CDR3 spans 14 residues. Deletions cut 0 bases from V and 2 bases from J, with 9 bases between. The germline V gene has CDR1 SGHRS and CDR2 YFSETQ. CDR3 region: CASSLVGATYEQYF. In DNA, the CDR3 is TGCGCCAGCAGCTTGGTGGGGGCCACCTACGAGCAGTACTTC. The full variable domain, completed using reference TRBV5-1 and TRBJ2-7, is KAGVTQTPRYLIKTRGQQVTLSCSPISGHRSVSWYQQTPGQGLQFLFEYFSETQRNKGNFPGRFSGRQFSNSRSEMNVSTLELGDSALYLCASSLVGATYEQYFGPGTRLTVT.

The chain recombines TRBV6-1 with TRBJ2-7, with D tentatively TRBD2 (7 bases). V lost 6 bases and J 1 base, leaving 16 bases between the germline ends. CDR3 length equals 15 residues. Germline V CDR1 and CDR2: MNHNS, SASEGT. The CDR3 DNA sequence: TGTGCCAGCAGACCCCTCGGGGGGCAGTCCTACGAGCAGTACTTC. Translated: CASRPLGGQSYEQYF.

This chain connects TRBV19 to TRBJ1-1, with 8 bases identical to TRBD1. CDR1 and CDR2 from the germline V gene are LNHDA and SQIVND (reference sequence). The CDR3 sequence is 13 residues long. The ends lost 4 bases at V and 6 bases at J; junction bases unmatched: 4. This CDR3 is CASSRGQVAEAFF. CDR3 nucleotides: TGTGCCAGTAGTAGGGGACAGGTCGCTGAAGCTTTCTTT. Based on the CDR3 plus reference TRBV19 and TRBJ1-1, the full variable domain is DGGITQSPKYLFRKEGQNVTLSCEQNLNHDAMYWYRQDPGQGLRLIYYSQIVNDFQKGDIAEGYSVSREKKESFPLTVTSAQKNPTAFYLCASSRGQVAEAFFGQGTRLTVV.

The rearrangement links TRBV7-7 to TRBJ2-3; the match to TRBD1 covers 8 bases. Germline loops: CDR1 SSHAT, CDR2 FNYEAQ (reference sequence). This CDR3 region has 17 residues. V gave up 3 bases and J gave up 2 bases; unmatched junction bases: 10. CDR3 sequence: CASSLGVTGGNTDTQYF. As DNA, the CDR3 is TGTGCCAGCAGCTTGGGGGTAACAGGGGGGAACACAGATACGCAGTATTTT.

This clone was detected once. The chain combines TRBV15 with TRBJ1-1, with 7 bases matching TRBD1. Germline V gives CDR1 LNHNV, CDR2 YYDKDF (reference sequence). V was pared by 1 base and J by 5 bases, with 4 bases of the junction left unmatched. This CDR3 spans 14 amino acids. The CDR3 protein is CATSRVRGRTEAFF. CDR3 bases: TGTGCCACCAGCAGAGTGAGGGGGCGAACTGAAGCTTTCTTT.

This clone was found once. This chain uses TRBV7-9 with TRBJ1-6; D is uncertain. The CDR3 sequence is 12 residues long. The ends were cut back, 11 bases at V and 8 bases at J, with 13 bases in the middle. CDR1 is SEHNR and CDR2 is FQNEAQ in the germline V gene (reference sequence). The CDR3 coding sequence is TGTGCCTGCCTAAGAGTAGATTCACCCCTCCACTTT. It yields the protein CACLRVDSPLHF.

The genes are TRBV7-2 and TRBJ2-7, with a weak D call TRBD2 (6 bases). The CDR3 sequence is 13 residues long. Germline assignment: CDR1 SGHTA and CDR2 FQGNSA. V was pared by 3 bases and J by 3 bases, with 9 bases between. Here the CDR3 reads CASSLGGDYEQYF. In nucleotides, the CDR3 is TGTGCCAGCAGCTTGGGCGGGGACTACGAGCAGTACTTC.

About this clone itself: Compared with germline, one end of the junction differs, possibly owing to a read error. The chain has TRBV7-9 and TRBJ2-7; TRBD2 matches 7 bases. The CDR3 spans 16 residues. In germline, CDR1 is SEHNR, CDR2 FQNEAQ (reference sequence). The CDR3 loop reads CSSNRVASGGPREQYF. Written as DNA, the CDR3 is TGTTCCAGCAATAGGGTCGCTAGCGGTGGCCCTCGGGAGCAGTACTTC.

The chain employs TRBV12-5 and TRBJ1-2, with a tentative D call TRBD1 (6 bases). The CDR3 runs 16 residues. The germline V gene encodes CDR1 LGHNT and CDR2 FRNRAP. V lost 5 bases, J lost 1 base, and 17 bases lay in between. The CDR3 reads CASGPILEQGNYGYTF. CDR3 nucleotides: TGTGCTAGTGGTCCCATCCTCGAACAGGGTAACTATGGCTACACCTTC. The full variable domain, its missing parts supplied by reference TRBV12-5 and TRBJ1-2, is DARVTQTPRHKVTEMGQEVTMRCQPILGHNTVFWYRQTMMQGLELLAYFRNRAPLDDSGMPKDRFSAEMPDATLATLKIQPSEPRDSAVYFCASGPILEQGNYGYTFGSGTRLTVV.

The rearrangement links TRBV6-1 to TRBJ2-3; D may be TRBD1 (5 bases). Germline loops: CDR1 MNHNS, CDR2 SASEGT. V lost 4 bases, J lost 5 bases, and 19 bases lay in between. This CDR3 contains 16 residues. CDR3 in amino acids: CASSGETVGHLDTQYF. CDR3 in DNA: TGTGCCAGCAGTGGAGAGACGGTGGGGCACCTAGATACGCAGTATTTT.

The chain uses TRBV6-5 and TRBJ1-1; no clear D. V lost 2 bases and J lost 2, with 9 bases in between. The length of the CDR3 is 14 residues. Germline-derived CDR1 and CDR2 are MNHEY and SVGAGI. CDR3 protein: CASSYAPENTEAFF. The CDR3, as DNA: TGTGCCAGCAGTTACGCCCCAGAAAACACTGAAGCTTTCTTT.

The chain joins TRBV10-1 to TRBJ1-1; 7 nucleotides align to TRBD1. CDR1 is WNHNN and CDR2 is SYGVQD in the germline V gene (reference sequence). Trimming took 8 bases from V and 4 from J; bases not matched to a gene: 13. The CDR3 covers 15 residues. The CDR3 DNA reads as TGCGCCAGCTCCTCCACGGACAGGTCGGGCACTGAAGCTTTCTTT. Translated, it gives CASSSTDRSGTEAFF.

CDR3 sequence: CASSPRDRADGYTF. The CDR3 DNA reads TGTGCCAGCAGTCCCCGGGACAGGGCGGATGGCTACACCTTC. The chain has TRBV6-5 and TRBJ1-2, with 9 positions matching TRBD1. The CDR3 extends over 14 amino acids. V was pared by 5 bases and J by 6 bases, with 7 bases of the junction left unmatched. CDR1 is MNHEY and CDR2 is SVGAGI in the germline V gene.

This clone was observed once. This chain uses TRBV6-1 with TRBJ1-2; maybe TRBD1 (5 bases). Looked up from germline, CDR1 is MNHNS and CDR2 is SASEGT. This CDR3 has 14 amino acids. V was pared by 2 bases and J by 8 bases, with 15 bases between. CDR3 loop: CASSERDLRGGYTF. In nucleotides, the CDR3 is TGTGCCAGCAGTGAAAGGGACTTACGAGGGGGCTACACCTTC.

The chain carries TRBV19 and TRBJ2-5, with 12 bases fitting TRBD2. Germline V gene sequence: CDR1 LNHDA, CDR2 SQIVND (reference sequence). The CDR3 is 14 amino acids. The J segment lost 5 bases and the V segment lost 4 bases, leaving 2 bases of the junction unmatched. The CDR3 nucleotides read TGTGCCAGTAGTACGGGACTAGCGGGCGAGACCCAGTACTTC. As protein: CASSTGLAGETQYF. Variable domain in full (rest from reference TRBV19 and TRBJ2-5): DGGITQSPKYLFRKEGQNVTLSCEQNLNHDAMYWYRQDPGQGLRLIYYSQIVNDFQKGDIAEGYSVSREKKESFPLTVTSAQKNPTAFYLCASSTGLAGETQYFGPGTRLLVL.

This chain connects TRBV5-1 to TRBJ1-1, with a tentative D call TRBD1 (6 bases). Between the trimmed V and J ends, which lost 4 bases and 4 bases, there was a span of 17 bases. Germline-derived CDR1 and CDR2 are SGHRS and YFSETQ. This CDR3 has 15 amino acids. The chain's CDR3 is CASSPPSRGFTEAFF. In nucleotides, the CDR3 is TGCGCCAGCAGCCCCCCCTCCAGGGGATTCACTGAAGCTTTCTTT.

This chain connects TRBV7-9 to TRBJ2-1; 7 nucleotides agree with TRBD2. V dropped 2 bases and J dropped 4; count of bases not matched to a gene: 8. Germline CDR1 and CDR2: SEHNR and FQNEAQ (reference sequence). The CDR3 extends over 16 amino acids. CDR3 loop: CASSLREAPRYNEQFF. The CDR3 region has the DNA TGTGCCAGCAGCTTACGGGAGGCACCCCGTTACAATGAGCAGTTCTTC.